This T cell receptor beta chain was documented in a study of post-analysis software for immune sequencing data. Study at large: Relapsing-remitting, secondary progressive and progressive-relapsing courses of multiple sclerosis were included. Whole-study findings and limits: Among five TRBV segments more frequent in patients than controls were TRBV5-6, TRBV5-1 and TRBV20-1.

The library was made from cDNA and included unique molecular identifiers. A few hundred thousand cDNA molecules came from roughly 1 to 10 million T cells. A single record per CDR3 protein comes from TCRdb applying MiXCR to the PCR reads. The sample records around 770,000 distinct CDR3 sequences, roughly 46% being singletons. V lost 3 bases to trimming and J lost 4 bases; unmatched junction nucleotides: 10. CDR1 and CDR2 (germline): SGHKS, YYEKEE (reference sequence). The CDR3 has 16 amino acids. This clonotype has a handful of counts. Its antigen is unknown. Specimen: blood. The rearrangement links TRBV5-5 to TRBJ2-5; 9 bases align to TRBD1. The source of this sequence is a girl aged 10 to 17 with multiple sclerosis. CDR3 in DNA: TGTGCCAGCAGCTCCGGGACAGGGCGTCCCTCAGAGACCCAGTACTTC. This codes for CASSSGTGRPSETQYF.